The 30 T cell receptor beta chains below all came from one sample that was sequenced in a study of graft-versus-host responses after intestinal transplantation. Their specific antigens are unknown. Some clones are missing from TCRdb's copy, which holds only in-frame ones; the method was immunoSEQ multiplex PCR. The table records about 120,000 clones, 95% of them present only once. Material: unstimulated CD8+ T cells sorted from spleen or lymph node cells, obtained before intestinal transplant. Receptor source: a human donor who received an intestinal transplant.

V gene TRBV15 combines with J gene TRBJ2-7, with D unresolved. The CDR3 covers 15 residues. CDR1 is LNHNV and CDR2 is YYDKDF in the germline V gene (reference sequence). The V gene lost 3 bases and the J gene lost 1 base, with 13 bases spanning the gap. The CDR3 protein is CATSRERTTSYEQYF. The CDR3 DNA sequence: TGTGCCACCAGCAGGGAGAGGACCACTTCCTACGAGCAGTACTTC.

The chain links TRBV23-1 to TRBJ1-2; D ambiguous. TRBV23-1 is recorded as an ORF, its role being uncertain. The CDR3 loop spans 16 amino acids. The ends were cut back, 0 bases at V and 4 bases at J, with 15 bases in the middle. The CDR3 loop reads CASSQSSKGRSYGYTF. Here the CDR3 DNA reads TGCGCCAGCAGTCAATCGTCAAAGGGTCGAAGCTATGGCTACACCTTC.

The rearrangement uses TRBV27 and TRBJ2-2, with D possibly called TRBD1 or TRBD2 (6 bases each). There are 16 residues in the CDR3. Trimming removed 5 bases at V and 3 bases at J, with 16 bases between. CDR1 and CDR2 (germline): MNHEY, SMNVEV (reference sequence). In DNA form, the CDR3 reads TGTGCCAGCAGTCCCTCCGGGGGCCTTTACACCGGGGAGCTGTTTTTT. It codes for CASSPSGGLYTGELFF.

The V call is TRBV30, the J call TRBJ2-7; TRBD2 matches 7 bases. CDR1 is GTSNPN and CDR2 is SVGIG in the germline V gene (reference sequence). The junction had 6 bases not matched to a gene; V was cut back by 0 bases and J by 1 base. The CDR3 has 15 amino acids. CDR3 bases: TGTGCCTGGAGTGTGGGTAGCGGGCGTTCCTACGAGCAGTACTTC. It translates to CAWSVGSGRSYEQYF.

The chain links TRBV6-5 to TRBJ2-5; possibly TRBD2 for D (5 bases). Trimming shortened V by 5 bases and J by 4 bases, and 17 bases separated the two germline ends. Germline V CDR1 and CDR2: MNHEY, SVGAGI. This CDR3 contains 15 residues. The CDR3, as DNA: TGTGCCAGCAGTCTCCGGGATTACTCCTCAGAGACCCAGTACTTC. Protein sequence: CASSLRDYSSETQYF.

The chain combines TRBV7-9 with TRBJ2-7; tentatively, D is TRBD1 or TRBD2 (5 bases each). The CDR3 is made up of 14 amino acids. Trimming pared 3 bases from V and 6 bases from J, leaving 15 bases between. The germline gives CDR1 SEHNR, CDR2 FQNEAQ (reference sequence). The CDR3 loop reads CASSFYPGPGEQYF. Written as DNA, the CDR3 is TGTGCCAGCAGCTTTTACCCGGGGCCGGGCGAGCAGTACTTC.

This rearrangement joins TRBV11-2 to TRBJ1-4; TRBD1 matches at 10 bases. Germline CDR1 reads SGHAT; CDR2 reads FQNNGV. The junction had 12 bases not matched to a gene; V was cut back by 3 bases and J by 8 bases. CDR3 length: 17 amino acids. CDR3: CASSFNPGTGVWEKLFF. CDR3 in DNA: TGTGCCAGCAGCTTTAACCCCGGGACAGGGGTTTGGGAAAAACTGTTTTTT.

The V gene is TRBV7-6, the J gene TRBJ2-1; 10 nucleotides match TRBD2. CDR3 length: 17 residues. Germline CDR1 reads SGHVS; CDR2 reads FNYEAQ. V trimming: 3 bases; J trimming: 2 bases; junction bases outside the gene matches: 7. The CDR3 coding sequence is TGTGCCAGCAGCTTCCTTTCCGGGACTAGCGCCTACAATGAGCAGTTCTTC. This sequence encodes CASSFLSGTSAYNEQFF.

The gene calls are TRBV15 and TRBJ2-6; 10 bases fit TRBD1. From germline, CDR1 is LNHNV and CDR2 YYDKDF (reference sequence). The CDR3 totals 18 residues. The ends lost 5 bases at V and 0 bases at J; junction bases unmatched: 7. The CDR3 sequence is CATSPGTGEISGANVLTF. CDR3 bases: TGTGCCACCAGCCCCGGGACAGGGGAAATCTCTGGGGCCAACGTCCTGACTTTC.

The chain joins TRBV4-3 to TRBJ2-5, with D possibly TRBD2 on 5 matching bases. The V gene lost 0 bases and the J gene lost 5 bases, with 13 bases spanning the gap. This CDR3 region has 15 residues. The germline CDR1 and CDR2 sequences are LGHNA and YSLEER. CDR3 sequence (DNA): TGCGCCAGCAGCCAAGACACGAGGGAAGGGGAGACCCAGTACTTC. It translates to CASSQDTREGETQYF.

The CDR3 reads CASSLWSGGVYEQYF. CDR3 nucleotide sequence: TGTGCCAGCAGTTTATGGTCGGGGGGGGTTTACGAGCAGTACTTC. The J gene is TRBJ2-7, the V gene TRBV27; TRBD2 matches at 8 bases. The CDR3 consists of 15 residues. V shed 1 base and J 4 bases; nucleotides not matched to a gene: 6. Germline V CDR1 and CDR2: MNHEY, SMNVEV (reference sequence).

This clone was picked up one time. The chain combines TRBV27 with TRBJ1-3; D unclear. The CDR3 contains 14 residues. V lost 5 bases, J lost 2 bases, and 10 bases lay in between. Germline-derived CDR1 and CDR2 are MNHEY and SMNVEV (reference sequence). DNA for the CDR3: TGTGCCAGCAGTACCGGCGGACCTGGAAACACCATATATTTT. The encoded protein is CASSTGGPGNTIYF.

V and J are TRBV11-2 and TRBJ2-1, with 10 bases lining up with TRBD1. Germline CDR1 reads SGHAT; CDR2 reads FQNNGV. The V gene end was trimmed by 5 bases and the J gene end by 6 bases; junction bases not matched to a gene: 13. CDR3 length equals 17 residues. This CDR3 is CASSQSSWTGGGNEQFF. CDR3 bases: TGTGCCAGCAGCCAGAGCTCGTGGACAGGGGGGGGCAATGAGCAGTTCTTC. The full variable domain, completed using reference TRBV11-2 and TRBJ2-1, is EAGVAQSPRYKIIEKRQSVAFWCNPISGHATLYWYQQILGQGPKLLIQFQNNGVVDDSQLPKDRFSAERLKGVDSTLKIQPAKLEDSAVYLCASSQSSWTGGGNEQFFGPGTRLTVL.

This clone appeared once. V and J are TRBV19 and TRBJ2-5; 7 nucleotides agree with TRBD1. Gene TRBJ2-7 matches the end of the DNA better, so the J call may be wrong. The germline V gene encodes CDR1 LNHDA and CDR2 SQIVND (reference sequence). The CDR3 is 14 amino acids. CDR3 sequence (DNA): TGTGCCAGTAGTTCATCGACAGGGTCGGGCGAGCAGTACTTC. It specifies CASSSSTGSGEQYF.

The V and J genes are TRBV2 and TRBJ1-2; D call uncertain. The CDR3 contains 11 residues. Per germline, CDR1 SNHLY and CDR2 FYNNEI. V shed 3 bases and J shed 2 bases, with 1 base lying between them. The CDR3 DNA reads as TGTGCCAGCAGTGACAACTATGGCTACACCTTC. This gives the protein CASSDNYGYTF.

This chain joins TRBV6-5 and TRBJ1-6; maybe TRBD1 (6 bases). The V end was cut by 2 bases, the J end by 10 bases, with 15 bases between. The germline gives CDR1 MNHEY, CDR2 SVGAGI. The CDR3 consists of 15 residues. This CDR3 reads CASSYMTGTSSPLHF. The CDR3 DNA is TGTGCCAGCAGTTACATGACAGGCACCAGCTCACCCCTCCACTTT.

The chain couples TRBV7-9 to TRBJ1-1; no firm D call. CDR1 and CDR2 from the germline V gene are SEHNR and FQNEAQ (reference sequence). The germline V and J ends were trimmed by 4 bases and 1 base, with 7 bases remaining between them. The CDR3 consists of 13 residues. CDR3 residues: CASSYTENTEAFF. CDR3 coding DNA: TGTGCCAGCAGCTATACAGAGAACACTGAAGCTTTCTTT.

In DNA form, the CDR3 reads TGTGCCAGCAGTTACGGGGGAGGGAAAAACATTCAGTACTTC. This codes for CASSYGGGKNIQYF. The chain links TRBV6-5 to TRBJ2-4; 7 nucleotides align to TRBD2. Germline lookup yields CDR1 MNHEY and CDR2 SVGAGI. Trimming at V came to 2 bases and at J to 4 bases, leaving 2 bases not matched to a gene. The CDR3 totals 14 residues.

The genes are TRBV13 and TRBJ2-7; D may be TRBD2 (5 bases). V lost 5 bases and J 7 bases, leaving 21 bases between the germline ends. CDR1 and CDR2 (germline): PRHDT, FYEKMQ (reference sequence). The CDR3 runs to 15 residues. The CDR3 sequence: CASSPRILFTGEQYF. CDR3 sequence (DNA): TGTGCCAGCAGCCCAAGGATCCTTTTCACGGGGGAGCAGTACTTC.

V gene TRBV5-1 combines with J gene TRBJ1-2; maybe TRBD1 (5 bases). V was trimmed by 2 bases and J by 4 bases, leaving 9 bases between them. In germline, CDR1 is SGHRS, CDR2 YFSETQ. The CDR3 runs 13 residues. The DNA for the CDR3 is TGCGCCAGCAGCTTCAGGCAGGGCTATGGCTACACCTTC. It translates to CASSFRQGYGYTF.

The J gene is TRBJ2-7, the V gene TRBV11-3; possibly TRBD1 or TRBD2 for D (5 bases each). Per germline, CDR1 SGHNT and CDR2 YENEEA. Trimming shortened V by 5 bases and J by 5 bases, and 19 bases separated the two germline ends. The CDR3 totals 15 residues. The chain's CDR3 is CASSGGGQLGNEQYF. CDR3 sequence (DNA): TGTGCCAGCAGCGGGGGTGGGCAGTTAGGCAACGAGCAGTACTTC.

V usage is TRBV9 and J usage is TRBJ2-3, with 10 bases matching TRBD1. Germline-derived CDR1 and CDR2 are SGDLS and YYNGEE. The CDR3 is made up of 14 amino acids. The trim removed 7 bases at V and 4 bases at J, leaving 6 bases unmatched. CDR3 nucleotide sequence: TGTGCCAGCGGCCTGGGGACAGGGGCAGATACGCAGTATTTT. Residues: CASGLGTGADTQYF.

J is TRBJ2-2 and V is TRBV2; D gene ambiguous. Deletions cut 6 bases from V and 3 bases from J, with 5 bases between. Germline V gene sequence: CDR1 SNHLY, CDR2 FYNNEI. The CDR3 totals 12 residues. The CDR3 loop is CASRAYTGELFF. Written as DNA, the CDR3 is TGTGCCAGCAGGGCCTACACCGGGGAGCTGTTTTTT. The full variable domain, with the rest looked up from reference TRBV2 and TRBJ2-2, is EPEVTQTPSHQVTQMGQEVILRCVPISNHLYFYWYRQILGQKVEFLVSFYNNEISEKSEIFDDQFSVERPDGSNFTLKIRSTKLEDSAMYFCASRAYTGELFFGEGSRLTVL.

The chain carries TRBV19 and TRBJ1-2, with 7 positions matching TRBD1. V lost 3 bases and J lost 4; bases outside the gene matches: 5. Germline V gives CDR1 LNHDA, CDR2 SQIVND (reference sequence). CDR3 size: 14 residues. The CDR3 sequence is CASSMGTDLYGYTF. CDR3 sequence (DNA): TGTGCCAGTAGTATGGGGACAGACCTCTATGGCTACACCTTC.

V usage is TRBV30 and J usage is TRBJ2-1; TRBD2 agrees at 10 bases. The CDR3 length is 15 residues. Germline lookup yields CDR1 GTSNPN and CDR2 SVGIG (reference sequence). The V gene end was trimmed by 0 bases and the J gene end by 3 bases; junction bases not matched to a gene: 2. The CDR3 DNA reads as TGTGCCTGGAGTGTCGGGACTAGCGACTACAATGAGCAGTTCTTC. This sequence encodes CAWSVGTSDYNEQFF.

J is TRBJ1-1 and V is TRBV7-6, with 10 positions matching TRBD1. The J segment lost 5 bases and the V segment lost 1 base, leaving 7 bases of the junction unmatched. CDR3 size: 16 residues. Germline V gene sequence: CDR1 SGHVS, CDR2 FNYEAQ. CDR3 in amino acids: CASSLEPPGQGTEAFF. The CDR3 coding sequence is TGTGCCAGCAGCTTAGAACCCCCGGGACAGGGGACTGAAGCTTTCTTT.

The rearrangement uses TRBV5-3 and TRBJ2-7; no definite D call. TRBV5-3 is annotated as an ORF whose role is uncertain. The CDR3 has 12 residues. The ends were cut back, 0 bases at V and 5 bases at J, with 6 bases in the middle. DNA of the CDR3: TGTGCCAGAAGCTTGGCTCCCCACGAGCAGTACTTC. Residues: CARSLAPHEQYF.

V is TRBV9 and J is TRBJ1-1, with D unresolved. CDR3 size: 13 residues. Trimming cost V 2 bases and J 6 bases, with 11 bases left between them. The germline V gene encodes CDR1 SGDLS and CDR2 YYNGEE. The CDR3 DNA reads as TGTGCCAGCAGCGTCTCCCGAGAATCTGAAGCTTTCTTT. Protein sequence: CASSVSRESEAFF. The full variable domain, with the rest looked up from reference TRBV9 and TRBJ1-1, is DSGVTQTPKHLITATGQRVTLRCSPRSGDLSVYWYQQSLDQGLQFLIQYYNGEERAKGNILERFSAQQFPDLHSELNLSSLELGDSALYFCASSVSRESEAFFGQGTRLTVV.

The chain combines TRBV29-1 with TRBJ2-3; 9 bases are a match to TRBD2. Losses at the gene ends were 5 bases for V and 4 bases for J; bases not matched to a gene: 10. CDR1 is SQVTM and CDR2 is ANQGSEA in the germline V gene. This CDR3 contains 15 residues. The CDR3 reads CSVPTGGRVADTQYF. The DNA of the CDR3 is TGCAGCGTTCCTACTGGCGGGAGGGTCGCAGATACGCAGTATTTT.

The chain carries TRBV27 and TRBJ1-5; TRBD1 matches 7 bases. CDR1 and CDR2 from the germline V gene are MNHEY and SMNVEV (reference sequence). The CDR3 contains 17 residues. J gave up 3 bases and V 2 bases, and 10 bases lay outside the gene matches. In DNA form, the CDR3 reads TGTGCCAGCAGTTTAAGGATGCCAACAGGGGTCAATCAGCCCCAGCATTTT. It is translated as CASSLRMPTGVNQPQHF.